The 20 T cell receptor beta chains reported below all come from one sample, sequenced in a study of blood T cell repertoires in COVID-19. Using immunoSEQ multiplex PCR, the repertoire was profiled, and TCRdb retains in-frame clones only, with some absent. The sample yields about 420,000 clones, roughly 90% seen once. The sample was peripheral blood. Every receptor here comes from a man between 18 and 29 years old with COVID-19, enrolled during active disease.

The chain uses TRBV30 and TRBJ2-3, with D possibly TRBD2 on 6 matching bases. CDR3 length equals 15 residues. CDR1 is GTSNPN, CDR2 SVGIG, per germline (reference sequence). Trimming pared 0 bases from V and 4 bases from J, leaving 14 bases between. The CDR3 DNA sequence: TGTGCCTGGAGTGTAGGGTCGGGAGAGGCAGATACGCAGTATTTT. Its translation: CAWSVGSGEADTQYF.

The chain joins TRBV6-1 to TRBJ2-7; unclear D gene. Trimming removed 2 bases at V and 2 bases at J, with 13 bases between. CDR1 is MNHNS and CDR2 is SASEGT in the germline V gene. There are 15 residues in the CDR3. For the CDR3, the DNA is TGTGCCAGCAGTGAACGGCGGATAGACCCCTACGAGCAGTACTTC. This codes for CASSERRIDPYEQYF.

This clone was recorded many times. The chain has TRBV3-1 (or the pseudogene TRBV3-2) and TRBJ2-2, with a weak D call TRBD1 (5 bases). Trimming left V 1 base short and J 6 bases short, with 12 bases between. CDR3 size: 15 residues. From germline, CDR1 is LGHDT and CDR2 YNNKEL (reference sequence). The CDR3 sequence is CASSQVRWGPGELFF. CDR3 sequence (DNA): TGTGCCAGCAGCCAAGTCAGATGGGGCCCCGGGGAGCTGTTTTTT.

The V call is TRBV6-5, the J call TRBJ1-1; maybe TRBD1 (5 bases). Germline V gene lookup returns CDR1 MNHEY and CDR2 SVGAGI. Trimming cost V 0 bases and J 4 bases, with 12 bases left between them. This CDR3 is 15 amino acids long. CDR3 residues: CASSYSRGEGTEAFF. The CDR3 coding sequence is TGTGCCAGCAGTTACTCGAGAGGGGAGGGCACTGAAGCTTTCTTT.

The chain couples TRBV5-1 to TRBJ2-3; perhaps TRBD1 as D (6 bases). V dropped 4 bases and J dropped 10 bases, with 25 bases sitting between them. The CDR3 has 16 residues. Per the germline V gene, CDR1 is SGHRS and CDR2 is YFSETQ. The CDR3 loop is CASSPPGTRLKDAQYF. The CDR3 DNA sequence: TGCGCCAGCAGCCCGCCAGGGACACGGCTCAAGGATGCGCAGTATTTT.

The J gene is TRBJ1-5, the V gene TRBV6-2 or TRBV6-3; TRBD1 matches at 11 bases. V shed 5 bases, J shed 6 bases, and the junction held 6 bases outside the gene matches. Germline values: CDR1 MNHEY, CDR2 SVGEGT. This CDR3 region has 15 residues. The chain's CDR3 is CASSLGQGASQPQHF. In DNA, the CDR3 is TGTGCCAGCAGTCTCGGACAGGGGGCAAGTCAGCCCCAGCATTTT.

The gene calls are TRBV4-2 and TRBJ2-1; D may be TRBD2 (7 bases). The CDR3 sequence is 14 residues long. Germline assignment: CDR1 LGHNA and CDR2 YNFKEQ. Trimming left V 0 bases short and J 7 bases short, with 10 bases between. CDR3 region: CASSQERGGNEQFF. In DNA, the CDR3 is TGTGCCAGCAGCCAAGAGAGGGGGGGAAATGAGCAGTTCTTC.

The DNA of the CDR3 is TGCGCCAGCAGCGGGACAGGGGCCTATGGCTACACCTTC. Its translation is CASSGTGAYGYTF. The J gene is TRBJ1-2, the V gene TRBV5-1, with 10 bases matching TRBD1. Germline V CDR1 and CDR2: SGHRS, YFSETQ. CDR3 length: 13 residues. V lost 4 bases, J lost 4 bases, and 1 base stayed unmatched.

The chain has TRBV2 and TRBJ1-4; a possible D gene is TRBD1 (5 bases). The CDR3 has 14 residues. Germline CDR1 and CDR2: SNHLY and FYNNEI. V lost 6 bases and J lost 0, with 8 bases in between. CDR3 bases: TGTGCCAGCAGGGACACGACAACTAATGAAAAACTGTTTTTT. Its protein is CASRDTTTNEKLFF.

This clone was detected only once. The chain recombines TRBV18 with TRBJ2-3; no definite D call. The CDR3 length is 13 residues. Looked up from germline, CDR1 is KGHSH and CDR2 is LQKENI. V lost 2 bases and J 9 bases, leaving 12 bases between the germline ends. CDR3 sequence (DNA): TGTGCCAGCTCACCAAGAGAGGTGATGACGCAGTATTTT. Protein sequence: CASSPREVMTQYF.

The rearrangement links TRBV10-2 to TRBJ1-1; D is ambiguous. Germline V gene lookup returns CDR1 WSHSY and CDR2 SAAADI. This CDR3 contains 11 residues. V was pared by 8 bases and J by 3 bases, with 7 bases between. CDR3 in amino acids: CASRRDTEAFF. In DNA, the CDR3 is TGCGCCAGCCGTCGGGACACTGAAGCTTTCTTT.

The chain recombines TRBV7-8 with TRBJ2-2; D remains unclear. Looked up from germline, CDR1 is SGHVS and CDR2 is FQNEAQ. The germline V and J ends were trimmed by 3 bases and 6 bases, with 11 bases remaining between them. The CDR3 sequence is 14 residues long. In DNA, the CDR3 is TGTGCCAGCAGCTTTGGTAGCTTCTCCGGGGAGCTGTTTTTT. The encoded protein is CASSFGSFSGELFF.

The chain links TRBV30 to TRBJ2-7; D perhaps matches TRBD2 (5 bases). The CDR3 loop spans 13 amino acids. Germline CDR1 GTSNPN, CDR2 SVGIG (reference sequence). Trimming took 7 bases from V and 2 from J, leaving 15 bases between them. CDR3 sequence reads: CAYWLRETYEQYF. CDR3 nucleotide sequence: TGTGCCTATTGGCTACGGGAAACCTACGAGCAGTACTTC.

The CDR3: CASSLWAGKRNNQPQHF. CDR3 nucleotides: TGCGCCAGCAGCTTGTGGGCCGGGAAAAGGAACAATCAGCCCCAGCATTTT. The V gene is TRBV5-1, the J gene TRBJ1-5; D is uncertain. The CDR3 consists of 17 residues. Germline CDR1 SGHRS, CDR2 YFSETQ. V lost 1 base, J lost 3 bases, and 17 bases lay in between.

The V and J genes are TRBV10-2 and TRBJ2-7; TRBD1 matches at 7 bases. V shed 4 bases and J 6 bases; nucleotides not matched to a gene: 6. Germline V gene lookup returns CDR1 WSHSY and CDR2 SAAADI. This CDR3 region has 13 residues. CDR3 sequence reads: CASSVTTGSEQYF. In nucleotides, the CDR3 is TGCGCCAGCAGTGTCACGACAGGGTCCGAGCAGTACTTC.

This rearrangement joins TRBV11-2 to TRBJ2-7; 9 bases fit TRBD2. The CDR3 covers 15 residues. The V and J ends lost 5 bases and 4 bases, in that order; junction bases with no gene match: 9. The germline CDR1 and CDR2 sequences are SGHAT and FQNNGV. The CDR3: CASSPTWREGYEQYF. CDR3 DNA: TGTGCCAGCAGCCCTACTTGGCGGGAGGGTTACGAGCAGTACTTC.

The DNA of the CDR3 is TGTGCCAGCAGTTACTCGAGACAGAGTAATAATTCACCCCTCCACTTT. It yields the protein CASSYSRQSNNSPLHF. The genes are TRBV6-5 and TRBJ1-6, with D tentatively TRBD1 (5 bases). Germline V gene sequence: CDR1 MNHEY, CDR2 SVGAGI. Trimming removed 0 bases at V and 5 bases at J, with 11 bases between. This CDR3 comprises 16 residues.

The V gene is TRBV19, the J gene TRBJ2-2; TRBD2 aligns across 8 bases. After removal of 4 bases from V and 0 bases from J, the junction contained 10 bases not matched to a gene. Germline V gene sequence: CDR1 LNHDA, CDR2 SQIVND (reference sequence). The CDR3 extends over 18 amino acids. The CDR3 nucleotides are TGTGCCAGTAGTACCGAAAGGACGGGAGGGACGAACACCGGGGAGCTGTTTTTT. It codes for CASSTERTGGTNTGELFF.

This chain links TRBV7-8 with TRBJ1-2; tentative D call: TRBD1 (6 bases). This CDR3 contains 18 residues. V lost 5 bases and J 4 bases, leaving 26 bases between the germline ends. Germline values: CDR1 SGHVS, CDR2 FQNEAQ. CDR3 DNA: TGTGCCAGCAGCCCCGGGACGTTACAGGGTAGCGCACTCTATGGCTACACCTTC. This translates into CASSPGTLQGSALYGYTF.

The rearrangement uses TRBV6-4 and TRBJ2-2; no clear D. V was clipped by 0 bases and J by 2 bases, with 4 bases between them. CDR1 and CDR2 (germline): MRHNA, SNTAGT. The CDR3 totals 14 residues. The CDR3 coding sequence is TGTGCCAGCAGTGACTCGTCTAACACCGGGGAGCTGTTTTTT. It is translated as CASSDSSNTGELFF.